This section outlines one TCR beta chain sequence together with its context. The antigen remains undetermined. The data belong to a study of shared clonotypes between healthy human individuals. General study results and limits: Few donors limited the genetic and exposure-history diversity represented. Naive subsets generally exceeded memory subsets in estimated richness.

Naivety among CD8 cells was defined by CD45RO negativity and positive CCR7 selection, thereby excluding terminally differentiated effector memory CD45RA+ cells. The genomic DNA of each subset was split evenly across several immunoSEQ plates. Per the original data handling: Without quality scores, immunoSEQ junctional reads could not be filtered like full-length reads. TCRdb's copy holds only in-frame clones and misses some; the assay was immunoSEQ multiplex PCR. V, J and clone size were drawn from that table, and D and trimming were deduced from the DNA. The repertoire holds about 2.1 million clones, with 85% to 95% as singletons. CDR1 and CDR2 from the germline V gene are MNHNY and SVGAGI (reference sequence). V lost 5 bases and J lost 5; bases outside the gene matches: 11. The CDR3 contains 15 residues.

Sequencing was performed on naive CD8+ T cells from PBMCs. The chain has TRBV6-6 and TRBJ2-5; 7 bases align to TRBD1. The receptor was isolated from a man younger than 30 in good health. Some clones in this sample may be carry-over from other donors' samples. CDR3 sequence: CASSTYLQGSETQYF. In DNA, the CDR3 is TGTGCCAGCAGTACCTACTTACAGGGGTCGGAGACCCAGTACTTC.